The present T cell receptor (beta chain) was sequenced within a study of PD-1 blockade in mismatch repair-deficient tumors (dated by TCRdb to 2016 to 2017). Study-level background: Between September 2013 and September 2016, the trial enrolled around 86 consecutive patients with more than 10 mismatch repair-deficient cancer types, every one of whom had been previously treated and was progressing. Deep sequencing of TCR CDR3 regions was used to track tumor-associated T cell clones in peripheral blood of patients responding to PD-1 blockade.

The junction carries 4 bases between V and J, which are trimmed by 0 bases and 6 bases respectively. Per the germline V gene, SGDLS is the CDR1 and YYNGEE is the CDR2. Including the terminal cysteine and phenylalanine, the CDR3 comprises 11 residues. Kept here is only the CDR3 DNA, which spans 33 bases and is read in frame from base 1. The research as a whole found: Clones residing in the tumor, which were often undetectable in blood before treatment, expanded quickly after pembrolizumab and then contracted, generally before radiologic responses.

The method was the immunoSEQ multiplex PCR assay. TCRdb took this table from immuneACCESS and kept in-frame rearrangements with V and J called. Such tables lack part of the clones; where checked against another copy, unresolved V genes explain under half of the gap, and the rest is unexplained. This sample is represented by under 20,000 clones; 82% of them were singletons. Approximately 1.5% of the sample is taken by the ten largest. Mismatch repair deficiency was established in every enrolled patient by polymerase chain reaction or immunohistochemistry. TCR sequencing was performed for a few patients who responded to pembrolizumab therapy. Pembrolizumab PD-1 blockade was prospectively tested in advanced mismatch repair-deficient cancers, regardless of tissue of origin, in the phase II trial. Peripheral blood T cell samples were collected serially, before PD-1 blockade began and at several time points afterward. Blood sampling time points were reported as weeks after the first dose of pembrolizumab.

Regarding this clone: Its antigen specificity is not known. The sample holds no much larger clone one base away, and base qualities are not on file.

The specimen was PBMCs, collected 52 weeks after starting pembrolizumab. This TCR was recovered from an adult with mismatch repair-deficient cancer. The chain is encoded by TRBV9 joined to TRBJ2-7; no confident D gene assignment can be made. This receptor has the CDR3 CASSVGGEQYF. The DNA sequence follows: TGTGCCAGCAGCGTAGGAGGCGAGCAGTACTTC.